Included here is one T cell receptor (beta chain) sequence, with context. From germline, CDR1 is SNHLY and CDR2 FYNNEI. The CDR3 is 13 amino acids. The V and J ends lost 7 bases and 8 bases respectively, with 17 bases between them. This sample was taken from a study of blood T cell repertoires in COVID-19. Study as a whole: The study drew acute and convalescent COVID-19 samples from the United States, Italy and Spain. T cells, B-cell-depleted T cells, or PBMCs supplied cDNA or gDNA.

Sequenced by immunoSEQ multiplex PCR; TCRdb stores in-frame clones only, minus some. The sample holds 150,000 to 200,000 clones, approximately 80% seen once. Recruited during active infection, patients (from Seattle) were subsequently followed longitudinally. V is TRBV2 and J is TRBJ1-2, with a possible D match to TRBD1 (6 bases). Sequencing used peripheral blood. The source is a woman aged 40 to 50 with COVID-19, enrolled during active disease. CDR3 nucleotides: TGTGCCAGCATTATAACAGGGAACCGGGGCTACACCTTC. It encodes CASIITGNRGYTF. Filled out from reference TRBV2 and TRBJ1-2, the complete variable domain reads EPEVTQTPSHQVTQMGQEVILRCVPISNHLYFYWYRQILGQKVEFLVSFYNNEISEKSEIFDDQFSVERPDGSNFTLKIRSTKLEDSAMYFCASIITGNRGYTFGSGTRLTVV.